The clone carrying this T cell receptor beta chain showed up just a few times. Its antigen is still unknown. These data are taken from a study of early T cells in non-severe SARS-CoV-2 infection. Across the whole study: The authors sequenced bulk RNA from unsorted whole blood, leaving chains unpaired. Study conclusions and caveats: Reliance on VDJdb matching favored anti-spike CD8 responses; private and CD4 specificities were missed.

The germline V gene has CDR1 LGHDT and CDR2 YNNKEL (reference sequence). V was cut by 3 bases and J by 6 bases, with 11 bases left in between. CDR3 size: 14 residues. Individual cDNA molecules each received unique molecular identifiers attached to them. TCRdb itself ran the 5' RACE reads through MiXCR, one entry per CDR3 protein. The table records some 91,000 distinct CDR3 sequences, about 15% of them present only once. This clonotype originated in an adult who was a healthcare worker with PCR-confirmed SARS-CoV-2 infection or an uninfected control (not recorded which). This rearrangement joins TRBV3-1 to TRBJ2-2; D gene ambiguous. The sequencing input was whole blood. The CDR3 sequence is CASSHVGPPGELFF. For the CDR3, the DNA is TGTGCCAGCAGCCACGTTGGGCCCCCCGGGGAGCTGTTTTTT.